These T cell receptor beta chains were read from a single sample in a study of PD-1 blockade in classical Hodgkin lymphoma. Here immunoSEQ multiplex PCR was the method, and the copy in TCRdb shows in-frame clones only, minus some. The sample lists about 41,000 clones; around 74% were seen once. Sequenced material: peripheral blood mononuclear cells (PBMCs), taken before the fourth cycle of nivolumab. The source of these receptors is a human donor with classical Hodgkin lymphoma. The CDR3 runs from the conserved cysteine through the conserved F or W. The D gene is left open where the match is weak. Rows may omit the clone size; those that give it use once, few, many or a size class.

V	J	size	D	CDR3	DNA
TRBV15	TRBJ2-2	few	NA	CATSRGGSANTGELFF	TGTGCCACCAGCAGAGGTGGGTCCGCGAACACCGGGGAGCTGTTTTTT
TRBV7-2	TRBJ2-3	NA	TRBD2	CASSRGLAFGGADTQYF	TGTGCCAGCAGCCGGGGACTAGCGTTCGGGGGCGCAGATACGCAGTATTTT
TRBV27	TRBJ2-3	NA	NA	CASSLRVVQLGTDTQYF	TGTGCCAGCAGTTTGCGGGTGGTACAACTCGGCACAGATACGCAGTATTTT
TRBV18	TRBJ1-4	NA	TRBD1	CASSRGQGGEKLFF	TGTGCCAGCTCTCGCGGACAGGGCGGTGAAAAACTGTTTTTT
TRBV10-3	TRBJ1-2	few	NA	CAISATPSYGYTF	TGTGCCATCAGTGCGACACCGTCCTATGGCTACACCTTC
TRBV19	TRBJ2-7	NA	TRBD2	CASRLRAGGLSGEQYF	TGTGCCAGTAGATTACGAGCGGGGGGGCTCAGCGGCGAGCAGTACTTC
TRBV30	TRBJ2-7	NA	NA	CAWSVLGYEQYF	TGTGCCTGGAGTGTACTCGGATACGAGCAGTACTTC
TRBV2	TRBJ1-6	NA	TRBD1	CASRSDRASSYNSPLHF	TGTGCCAGCAGGTCTGACAGGGCTAGCTCCTATAATTCACCCCTCCACTTT
TRBV7-2	TRBJ1-6	many	TRBD1	CASSYDQGAGNSPLHF	TGTGCCAGCAGCTACGACCAGGGGGCGGGTAATTCACCCCTCCACTTT
TRBV7-6	TRBJ2-2	few	NA	CASSSLGVASGELFF	TGTGCCAGCAGCTCCCTGGGTGTAGCGTCCGGGGAGCTGTTTTTT
TRBV7-2	TRBJ2-1	many	NA	CASSLLPGLYNEQFF	TGTGCCAGCAGCTTACTACCAGGGCTTTACAATGAGCAGTTCTTC
TRBV10-3	TRBJ2-5	NA	NA	CAISESEVETQYF	TGTGCCATCAGTGAGTCTGAAGTGGAGACCCAGTACTTC
TRBV6-1	TRBJ1-5	few	TRBD1	CASSQQGASNQPQHF	TGTGCCAGCAGTCAACAGGGGGCGAGCAATCAGCCCCAGCATTTT
TRBV6-1	TRBJ1-5	NA	TRBD1	CASSERDRVGGNQPQHF	TGTGCCAGCAGTGAAAGGGACAGGGTCGGTGGAAATCAGCCCCAGCATTTT
TRBV2	TRBJ1-2	NA	NA	CASSEPRGGNYGYTF	TGTGCCAGCAGTGAACCGAGGGGGGGGAACTATGGCTACACCTTC
TRBV11-2	TRBJ2-2	few	NA	CAGGTSNTGELFF	TGTGCCGGCGGGACTTCCAACACCGGGGAGCTGTTTTTT
TRBV11-2	TRBJ2-5	NA	NA	CASSPPDWKETQYF	TGTGCCAGCAGCCCCCCTGACTGGAAAGAGACCCAGTACTTC
TRBV30	TRBJ2-3	NA	TRBD1	CAWSPTGGPFDTQYF	TGTGCCTGGAGTCCAACAGGGGGGCCTTTTGATACGCAGTATTTT
TRBV29-1	TRBJ1-1	NA	NA	CSVQGMTGFNLGTEAFF	TGCAGCGTTCAAGGGATGACAGGTTTCAATTTGGGCACTGAAGCTTTCTTT
TRBV2	TRBJ1-3	NA	TRBD1	CATNGQGNSAGNTIYF	TGTGCCACAAACGGACAGGGGAACTCTGCTGGAAACACCATATATTTT
TRBV19	TRBJ1-4	NA	NA	CASSISVVNEKLFF	TGTGCCAGTAGTATATCGGTCGTTAATGAAAAACTGTTTTTT
TRBV7-2	TRBJ1-1	NA	NA	CASSPGLNVEAFF	TGTGCCAGCAGCCCAGGACTCAACGTGGAAGCTTTCTTT
TRBV7-9	TRBJ2-1	few	NA	CASRSLGPEQFF	TGTGCCAGCAGATCTCTAGGACCTGAGCAGTTCTTC
TRBV7-6	TRBJ2-1	NA	NA	CASSLPGPEEQFF	TGTGCCAGCAGCTTACCCGGACCCGAGGAGCAGTTCTTC
TRBV4-1	TRBJ2-1	few	NA	CASSQVERDEQFF	TGCGCCAGCAGCCAAGTAGAAAGAGACGAGCAGTTCTTC
TRBV9	TRBJ2-3	medium-sized	TRBD2	CASSVSSGGTDTQYF	TGTGCCAGCAGCGTATCTAGCGGGGGAACAGATACGCAGTATTTT
TRBV9	TRBJ2-5	NA	TRBD2	CASSVGVAGGETQYF	TGTGCCAGCAGCGTAGGTGTAGCGGGGGGCGAGACCCAGTACTTC
TRBV5-6	TRBJ2-1	medium-sized	NA	CASSAGRYNEQFF	TGTGCCAGCAGCGCGGGACGGTACAATGAGCAGTTCTTC
TRBV7-8	TRBJ2-5	NA	TRBD2	CASSSRDYPPGTQYF	TGTGCCAGCAGCTCCCGGGACTACCCGCCGGGGACCCAGTACTTC
TRBV5-4	TRBJ1-1	NA	TRBD1	CASSFSGQDEAFF	TGTGCCAGCAGCTTCTCAGGACAGGACGAAGCTTTCTTT
TRBV4-1	TRBJ2-1	NA	NA	CASSQGGGSVYEQFF	TGCGCCAGCAGCCAAGGCGGGGGCTCCGTCTATGAGCAGTTCTTC
TRBV19	TRBJ1-6	NA	TRBD1	CASGDRGPNSPLHF	TGTGCCAGTGGGGACAGGGGACCTAATTCACCCCTCCACTTT
TRBV5-6	TRBJ1-1	NA	NA	CASSLEFAEAFF	TGTGCCAGCAGCTTGGAGTTCGCTGAAGCTTTCTTT
TRBV27	TRBJ2-3	NA	NA	CASSFRVADTQYF	TGTGCCAGCAGTTTTAGGGTCGCAGATACGCAGTATTTT
TRBV7-9	TRBJ2-7	once	NA	CASSLGARNYEQYF	TGTGCCAGCAGCTTAGGGGCTAGAAACTACGAGCAGTACTTC
TRBV30	TRBJ2-5	NA	TRBD2	CAWTVPGTSGGWYQETQYF	TGTGCCTGGACCGTACCGGGGACTAGCGGGGGATGGTACCAAGAGACCCAGTACTTC
TRBV4-2	TRBJ1-1	once	NA	CASSQIGQNTEAFF	TGTGCCAGCAGCCAAATAGGACAAAACACTGAAGCTTTCTTT
TRBV19	TRBJ2-3	NA	NA	CASKVIIDGRSSSTDTQYF	TGTGCCAGTAAGGTTATTATCGATGGTCGATCTTCTAGCACAGATACGCAGTATTTT
TRBV13	TRBJ1-3	NA	NA	CASSVSTAGNTIYF	TGTGCCAGCAGTGTAAGCACAGCTGGAAACACCATATATTTT
TRBV18	TRBJ2-1	NA	NA	CASSPPIRGAWNEQFF	TGTGCCAGCTCACCACCGATAAGGGGGGCGTGGAATGAGCAGTTCTTC
TRBV7-9	TRBJ2-1	NA	TRBD2	CASSPSVGGGDEQFF	TGTGCCAGCAGCCCCTCGGTGGGCGGGGGAGATGAGCAGTTCTTC
TRBV2	TRBJ1-2	once	TRBD1	CASSVYRDSDGYTF	TGTGCCAGCAGCGTATACCGGGACAGCGATGGCTACACCTTC
TRBV6-5	TRBJ2-5	NA	NA	CASSYSGAGTQYF	TGTGCCAGCAGTTACTCGGGAGCGGGGACCCAGTACTTC
TRBV7-9	TRBJ2-3	NA	NA	CASSLQGPSPQYF	TGTGCCAGCAGCCTCCAAGGGCCTAGTCCGCAGTATTTT
TRBV2	TRBJ2-7	NA	TRBD1	CASRERTGGGYEQYF	TGTGCCAGCAGGGAGCGGACAGGGGGAGGCTACGAGCAGTACTTC
TRBV13	TRBJ1-2	NA	NA	CASRPQIAGNYGYTF	TGTGCCAGCAGGCCCCAGATTGCAGGAAACTATGGCTACACCTTC
TRBV7-9	TRBJ2-7	few	NA	CAIRTPSYEQYF	TGTGCCATCCGGACACCATCCTACGAGCAGTACTTC
TRBV2	TRBJ2-1	few	NA	CASSEADEQFF	TGTGCCAGCAGTGAGGCCGATGAGCAGTTCTTC
TRBV7-9	TRBJ2-1	NA	NA	CASSFLAADEQFF	TGTGCCAGCAGCTTTTTAGCGGCGGACGAGCAGTTCTTC